This entry lists 9 T cell receptor beta chains sequenced from one sample in a study of blood T cell repertoires in COVID-19. Clones were read by immunoSEQ multiplex PCR, and TCRdb kept only the in-frame ones, dropping some. The sample holds fewer than 200,000 clones; more than 75% are singletons and the top ten take 8.3%. Sequenced: peripheral blood. Receptors originate from a woman aged 55-69 years with COVID-19, enrolled during active disease.

The chain has TRBV18 and TRBJ2-3; 7 nucleotides agree with TRBD2. The V gene end was trimmed by 0 bases and the J gene end by 5 bases; junction bases not matched to a gene: 8. Germline CDR1 reads KGHSH; CDR2 reads LQKENI. This CDR3 is 16 amino acids long. The chain's CDR3 is CASSPPSSGLGDTQYF. The CDR3, as DNA: TGTGCCAGCTCACCACCGAGTAGCGGGTTGGGAGATACGCAGTATTTT.

This clone showed up just once. J is TRBJ1-5 and V is TRBV6-5, with a possible D match to TRBD1 (6 bases). This CDR3 spans 16 amino acids. Trimming shortened V by 4 bases and J by 4 bases, and 17 bases separated the two germline ends. Germline V lookup: CDR1 MNHEY, CDR2 SVGAGI. The CDR3, as DNA: TGTGCCAGCAGTTTATTCGCAGGGGTAAGGAATCAGCCCCAGCATTTT. Translating gives CASSLFAGVRNQPQHF.

V gene TRBV3-1 (or the pseudogene TRBV3-2) combines with J gene TRBJ1-2; D is undetermined. Germline loops: CDR1 LGHDT, CDR2 YNNKEL (reference sequence). CDR3 length: 12 residues. Deletions cut 6 bases from V and 3 bases from J, with 8 bases between. CDR3 bases: TGTGCCAGCAGTCCTAGCTACTATGGCTACACCTTC. This encodes CASSPSYYGYTF.

The rearrangement joins TRBV9 to TRBJ1-4; TRBD1 matches at 7 bases. Per germline, CDR1 SGDLS and CDR2 YYNGEE. The CDR3 length is 16 residues. J gave up 0 bases and V 0 bases, and 2 bases lay outside the gene matches. In nucleotides, the CDR3 is TGTGCCAGCAGCGTAGGACAGGGTGCAACTAATGAAAAACTGTTTTTT. It yields the protein CASSVGQGATNEKLFF.

This clone turned up a few times. V usage is TRBV18 and J usage is TRBJ2-1; D perhaps matches TRBD2 (7 bases). V gave up 3 bases and J gave up 9 bases, with 21 bases separating them. The CDR3 spans 16 residues. CDR1 is KGHSH, CDR2 LQKENI, per germline. The CDR3 bases are TGTGCCAGCTCACCTCGACCTGAGACTAGCAGGGGTGAGCAGTTCTTC. The encoded protein is CASSPRPETSRGEQFF.

V and J are TRBV7-9 and TRBJ1-1; D is uncertain. Germline V gene lookup returns CDR1 SEHNR and CDR2 FQNEAQ (reference sequence). The V end lost 7 bases, the J end lost 5 bases, and 14 bases lay between the germline ends. The CDR3 has 13 residues. CDR3: CASTLEPGTEAFF. Written as DNA, the CDR3 is TGTGCCAGCACCCTTGAACCGGGAACTGAAGCTTTCTTT.

The chain employs TRBV15 and TRBJ1-4; a possible D gene is TRBD1 (5 bases). V dropped 2 bases and J dropped 8 bases, with 24 bases sitting between them. This CDR3 comprises 18 residues. Germline CDR1 is LNHNV and CDR2 is YYDKDF (reference sequence). The CDR3 DNA is TGTGCCACCAGCAGATCTCCTGACGTAAGGGGTGGAGGGGAAAAACTGTTTTTT. Its translation: CATSRSPDVRGGGEKLFF.

The table lists this clone with a few counts. This sequence joins TRBV2 and TRBJ2-2, with 7 bases that match TRBD1. From germline, CDR1 is SNHLY and CDR2 FYNNEI. The V and J ends lost 3 bases and 1 base, in that order; junction bases with no gene match: 2. The CDR3 totals 15 residues. The CDR3 is CASSDRQGNTGELFF. CDR3 nucleotides: TGTGCCAGCAGTGATCGACAGGGGAACACCGGGGAGCTGTTTTTT.

On this clone itself: Within the sample, other DNA sequences also encode this same CDR3. The chain combines TRBV9 with TRBJ2-3; D perhaps matches TRBD2 (5 bases). The germline gives CDR1 SGDLS, CDR2 YYNGEE. The CDR3 extends over 12 amino acids. V lost 0 bases and J lost 6, with 5 bases in between. The CDR3 DNA is TGTGCCAGCAGCGTAGCGGGGGATACGCAGTATTTT. This sequence encodes CASSVAGDTQYF.